This is a list of T cell receptor beta chains from one sample in a study of T cells after yellow fever vaccination. Using its own MiXCR run on the 5' RACE reads, TCRdb lists one record per CDR3 protein. The data hold 300,000 to 450,000 distinct CDR3 sequences, with about 7.8% observed a single time. The specimen comprised PBMCs, sampled roughly 47 days after the first yellow fever vaccination. These receptors were taken from a man aged 18-30 years who received the YFV17D yellow fever vaccine. The CDR3 runs from the conserved cysteine through the conserved F or W. D genes are given only for firm matches. The size field is filled for only some rows; it gives once, few, many or a size class.

>TRBV12-3/TRBV12-4|-|TRBJ2-1|-
TGTGCCAGCAGTTTAGCGGGACGACCCAATGAGCAGTTCTTC
CASSLAGRPNEQFF
>TRBV4-3|TRBD1|TRBJ2-3|few
TGCGCCAGCAGCCTTTTCGACAGGGTAGCTAGCACAGATACGCAGTATTTT
CASSLFDRVASTDTQYF
>TRBV20-1|-|TRBJ2-3|few
TGCAGTGCTCCGGGGGCTGGCACAGATACGCAGTATTTT
CSAPGAGTDTQYF
>TRBV7-8|-|TRBJ1-1|many
TGTGCCAGCAGCTTAGTGTTGAACACTGAAGCTTTCTTT
CASSLVLNTEAFF
>TRBV19|TRBD1|TRBJ1-1|-
TGTGCCAGTGAGGAGACAGGGGGCGTGAGGAACACTGAAGCTTTCTTT
CASEETGGVRNTEAFF
>TRBV7-2|TRBD1|TRBJ1-5|many
TGTGCCAGCAGCTTAGTAGGGACAGGGAGCAATCAGCCCCAGCATTTT
CASSLVGTGSNQPQHF
>TRBV27|-|TRBJ1-6|-
TGTGCCAGCAGTTTAGAGAGGGCCAGTTCACCCCTCCACTTT
CASSLERASSPLHF
>TRBV4-1|-|TRBJ1-2|-
TGCGCCAGCAGCCTTACCTACTCAAATGGCTACACCTTC
CASSLTYSNGYTF
>TRBV9|-|TRBJ1-1|few
TGTGCCAGCAGGAAAATCGGGGGGGTGAACACTGAAGCTTTCTTT
CASRKIGGVNTEAFF
>TRBV12-3/TRBV12-4|-|TRBJ1-5|-
TGTGCCAGCAGTTTAGGTTCGGGGGCAGGTCAGCCCCAGCATTTT
CASSLGSGAGQPQHF
>TRBV20-1|-|TRBJ1-5|-
TGCAGTGCTGCTACCGCCCCGGGGATAAATCAGCCCCAGCATTTT
CSAATAPGINQPQHF
>TRBV28|-|TRBJ1-1|-
TGTGCCAGCAGTTTCGGGGCCCACACTGAAGCTTTCTTT
CASSFGAHTEAFF
>TRBV4-3|-|TRBJ2-6|many
TGCGCCAGCAGCCAAGATAGGGGGACTGGGGCCAACGTCCTGACTTTC
CASSQDRGTGANVLTF
>TRBV18|-|TRBJ2-5|few
TGTGCCAGTCAGGTCCGATCTCAAGAGACCCAGTACTTC
CASQVRSQETQYF
>TRBV5-5|TRBD1|TRBJ1-1|-
TGTGCCAGCAGTCCTCGACGAGGACAGGGTGGGACTGAAGCTTTCTTT
CASSPRRGQGGTEAFF
>TRBV5-1|-|TRBJ2-7|few
TGCGCCAGCAGCTTGGGAACGGACAGCCGAGCCTTTTACGAGCAGTACTTC
CASSLGTDSRAFYEQYF
>TRBV4-3|-|TRBJ2-1|-
TGCGCCAGCAGCCAAGATCGGGCTAGCTCCTACAATGAGCAGTTCTTC
CASSQDRASSYNEQFF
>TRBV7-6|TRBD2|TRBJ2-2|many
TGTGCCAGCAGCCCGGGGACTACCAAAACCGGGGAGCTGTTTTTT
CASSPGTTKTGELFF
>TRBV7-2|TRBD2|TRBJ2-5|few
TGTGCCAGCAGCGACGCCGGGACTAGCGAACGTGAGACCCAGTACTTC
CASSDAGTSERETQYF
>TRBV20-1|-|TRBJ2-3|-
TGCAGTGCTAGCATTCCGGTTGAGGCCACAGATACGCAGTATTTT
CSASIPVEATDTQYF
>TRBV5-1|TRBD1|TRBJ1-1|few
TGCGCCAGCAGCTTCTATGGGACAGGGGCCGCTTTCTTT
CASSFYGTGAAFF
>TRBV29-1|-|TRBJ1-1|-
TGCAGCGCTGTGGAGAGGGAATTGGGGACTGAAGCTTTCTTT
CSAVERELGTEAFF
>TRBV20-1|TRBD1|TRBJ1-4|few
TGCAGTGCTAGAGTCCCTGACAGGGGGAATGAAAAACTGTTTTTT
CSARVPDRGNEKLFF
>TRBV6-5|-|TRBJ1-1|few
TGTGCCAGCAGTTACGACAGCGCGAACACTGAAGCTTTCTTT
CASSYDSANTEAFF
>TRBV7-2|-|TRBJ2-5|many
TGTGCCAGCAGCTTAGCCTACAGGGTGGTGGAGACCCAGTACTTC
CASSLAYRVVETQYF
>TRBV7-2|TRBD1|TRBJ2-1|-
TGTGCCAGCAGCTTAGGGGGGGCAGGGGGCACTGAGCAGTTCTTC
CASSLGGAGGTEQFF
>TRBV12-3/TRBV12-4|TRBD2|TRBJ2-1|few
TGTGCCAGCGGGGGACCGCTGGCGGGGGGAAATGAGCAGTTCTTC
CASGGPLAGGNEQFF
>TRBV6-6|-|TRBJ1-1|-
TGTGCCGGAGAGGGGCCGGACACTGAAGCTTTCTTT
CAGEGPDTEAFF
>TRBV4-3|-|TRBJ2-2|few
TGCGCCAGCAGCCAGGCCCTGAGCGGTGGGACCGGGGAGCTGTTTTTT
CASSQALSGGTGELFF
>TRBV4-2|TRBD2|TRBJ2-1|few
TGTGCCAGCAGCCAAGAGAAGTCGGGGGGTCCGTACAATGAGCAGTTCTTC
CASSQEKSGGPYNEQFF
>TRBV4-1|-|TRBJ2-3|-
TGCGCCAGCAGCCCGGGCCCTAGCGTGTTCACAGATACGCAGTATTTT
CASSPGPSVFTDTQYF
>TRBV29-1|-|TRBJ2-3|-
TGCAGCGTTGCACAGGGAGATAGCACAGATACGCAGTATTTT
CSVAQGDSTDTQYF
>TRBV5-1|-|TRBJ2-6|-
TGCGCCAGCAGCTTTGAACAGGGATTTGGGGCCAACGTCCTGACTTTC
CASSFEQGFGANVLTF
>TRBV29-1|-|TRBJ2-3|few
TGCAGCGTTAACCGAGGGGGGGCGGCGACAGATACGCAGTATTTT
CSVNRGGAATDTQYF
>TRBV5-1|TRBD1|TRBJ2-3|few
TGCGCCAGCAGCTTGGGACAGGGGGGTATGGATACGCAGTATTTT
CASSLGQGGMDTQYF
>TRBV7-2|-|TRBJ2-3|-
TGTGCCAGCAGCTTAGCGCCCGGGGCGGGGGATACGCAGTATTTT
CASSLAPGAGDTQYF
>TRBV4-1|-|TRBJ1-5|-
TGCGCCAGCAGCCAAGGGGGTATGATGAGTCAGCCCCAGCATTTT
CASSQGGMMSQPQHF
>TRBV9|-|TRBJ2-1|many
TGTGCCAGCAGCCTAGGAGGGGGCCAGTACAATGAGCAGTTCTTC
CASSLGGGQYNEQFF
>TRBV28|TRBD2|TRBJ2-3|-
TGTGCCAGCAGTCCCCGACTAGCGGGGGAGGTAGATACGCAGTATTTT
CASSPRLAGEVDTQYF
>TRBV9|TRBD2|TRBJ2-5|few
TGTGCCAGCAGCGTAGCTAGCGGGGAGACCCAGTACTTC
CASSVASGETQYF
>TRBV2|-|TRBJ2-3|few
TGTGCCAGCACCCATACCGGGACTAGCACAGATACGCAGTATTTT
CASTHTGTSTDTQYF
>TRBV7-9|TRBD1|TRBJ2-5|few
TGTGCCAGCAGCTTAGGAGGGGGCAACAGCGTCGGGGAGACCCAGTACTTC
CASSLGGGNSVGETQYF
>TRBV7-2|-|TRBJ2-2|-
TGTGCCAGCAGCTTACCCCTTTTCGGGGAGCTGTTTTTT
CASSLPLFGELFF
>TRBV4-3|TRBD2|TRBJ2-7|few
TGCGCCAGCAGCCAAGAAGCGGGACTATCGGCCTACGAGCAGTACTTC
CASSQEAGLSAYEQYF
>TRBV4-2|-|TRBJ2-1|-
TGTGCCAGCACCCAGCAAGGAGAGCAGTTCTTC
CASTQQGEQFF
>TRBV5-1|-|TRBJ2-5|few
TGCGCCAGCAGCCTGGAGACGTACCAAGAGACCCAGTACTTC
CASSLETYQETQYF
>TRBV4-3|TRBD2|TRBJ2-3|many
TGCGCCAGCAGCCCGACTAGCGGGGGGGCAGATACGCAGTATTTT
CASSPTSGGADTQYF
>TRBV7-9|-|TRBJ1-1|few
TGTGCCAGCAGCGCTCAGATGAACACTGAAGCTTTCTTT
CASSAQMNTEAFF
>TRBV7-2|-|TRBJ2-1|-
TGTGCCAGCAGCTTAGCACAGGGTAACTACAATGAGCAGTTCTTC
CASSLAQGNYNEQFF
>TRBV10-3|-|TRBJ2-6|-
TGTGCCATCAGTGGGAGGGGCACCTCTGGGGCCAACGTCCTGACTTTC
CAISGRGTSGANVLTF